The rows below give T cell receptor beta chains drawn from one sample of a study of identical twins. Using its own MiXCR run on the 5' RACE reads, TCRdb lists one record per CDR3 protein. The sample lists around 1.7 million distinct CDR3 sequences; less than 35% were seen once. Sequencing input: cord blood. The receptor source for this set is a newborn girl in good health. Both conserved end residues are trimmed from each CDR3. The order of the fields is V gene, CDR3 length, CDR3 protein.

V gene: TRBV4-1; CDR3 length: 11; CDR3 protein: ASSQLAVEKLF
V gene: TRBV20-1; CDR3 length: 11; CDR3 protein: SAIRAGADTQY
V gene: TRBV9; CDR3 length: 14; CDR3 protein: ASSVGAPSSYSEQF
V gene: TRBV5-1; CDR3 length: 15; CDR3 protein: ASSLRAGTGNTGELF
V gene: TRBV7-9; CDR3 length: 14; CDR3 protein: ASSFPTGGFINEQY
V gene: TRBV29-1; CDR3 length: 10; CDR3 protein: SVSGLTGELF
V gene: TRBV6-5; CDR3 length: 13; CDR3 protein: ASSYEGSRTDTQY
V gene: TRBV12-3/TRBV12-4; CDR3 length: 13; CDR3 protein: ASSFSGRIRDEQF
V gene: TRBV4-1; CDR3 length: 11; CDR3 protein: ASSGGMSQPQH
V gene: TRBV20-1; CDR3 length: 12; CDR3 protein: SAFDRLYQETQY
V gene: TRBV6-1; CDR3 length: 13; CDR3 protein: ASSLTGVGSYEQY
V gene: TRBV20-1; CDR3 length: 12; CDR3 protein: SAGSGQGNYDYT
V gene: TRBV28; CDR3 length: 12; CDR3 protein: ASSLPREGQPQH
V gene: TRBV6-6; CDR3 length: 12; CDR3 protein: ASSYQDTYYEQY
V gene: TRBV25-1; CDR3 length: 13; CDR3 protein: ASSESGASFYGYT
V gene: TRBV21-1; CDR3 length: 16; CDR3 protein: ARGTSGSSMSSYNEQF
V gene: TRBV3-1; CDR3 length: 15; CDR3 protein: ASSQGGPYILYNEQF
V gene: TRBV6-1; CDR3 length: 13; CDR3 protein: ASKTTGGRENIQY
V gene: TRBV2; CDR3 length: 11; CDR3 protein: ASSDARSYGYT
V gene: TRBV20-1; CDR3 length: 12; CDR3 protein: SARDSGQNTEAF
V gene: TRBV7-2; CDR3 length: 16; CDR3 protein: ASSSWTSGGRSYNEQF
V gene: TRBV6-1; CDR3 length: 12; CDR3 protein: ASSEKGGTGQNT
V gene: TRBV29-1; CDR3 length: 14; CDR3 protein: SVGRDPWRDGETQY
V gene: TRBV20-1; CDR3 length: 17; CDR3 protein: SALPPGLAGYSSYNEQF
V gene: TRBV10-3; CDR3 length: 13; CDR3 protein: AISESGTGPYGYT
V gene: TRBV27; CDR3 length: 15; CDR3 protein: ASSSRVKVLRWTEAF
V gene: TRBV11-2; CDR3 length: 11; CDR3 protein: ASSANPFRELF
V gene: TRBV5-1; CDR3 length: 12; CDR3 protein: TSSPTGDSSPLH
V gene: TRBV4-1; CDR3 length: 12; CDR3 protein: ASSQASGENIQY
V gene: TRBV4-2; CDR3 length: 13; CDR3 protein: ASSLGPGRDNEQF
V gene: TRBV14; CDR3 length: 16; CDR3 protein: ASSQDRGLAGPYNEQF
V gene: TRBV6-2/TRBV6-3; CDR3 length: 13; CDR3 protein: ASRPSLAGAHEQY
V gene: TRBV9; CDR3 length: 13; CDR3 protein: ASSVGWRGSDTQY
V gene: TRBV6-1; CDR3 length: 12; CDR3 protein: ASSGQPGANVLT
V gene: TRBV6-5; CDR3 length: 14; CDR3 protein: ASSYHMTGNQETQY
V gene: TRBV7-8; CDR3 length: 11; CDR3 protein: ASSLGGRAVAF
V gene: TRBV4-2; CDR3 length: 14; CDR3 protein: ASSQQDSAYSYEQY
V gene: TRBV4-1; CDR3 length: 12; CDR3 protein: ASSRPGQAYGYT
V gene: TRBV13; CDR3 length: 12; CDR3 protein: ASSLGHGGNEQF
V gene: TRBV10-3; CDR3 length: 12; CDR3 protein: AIRFQLAEGTLH
V gene: TRBV14; CDR3 length: 14; CDR3 protein: ASSQQGLAVTDTQY
V gene: TRBV11-2; CDR3 length: 16; CDR3 protein: ASSLFKGDSRAKNIQY
V gene: TRBV9; CDR3 length: 13; CDR3 protein: ASSVEGSMNTEAF
V gene: TRBV4-2; CDR3 length: 14; CDR3 protein: ASSLTGTEKTGELF
V gene: TRBV20-1; CDR3 length: 12; CDR3 protein: SARGAGGPETQY
V gene: TRBV10-3; CDR3 length: 12; CDR3 protein: AIRRDRPSDTQY
V gene: TRBV4-1; CDR3 length: 15; CDR3 protein: ASSQGGGPATNEKLF
V gene: TRBV6-1; CDR3 length: 13; CDR3 protein: ASSETIGTAYGYT
V gene: TRBV20-1; CDR3 length: 9; CDR3 protein: SASPFLGYT
V gene: TRBV30; CDR3 length: 10; CDR3 protein: AWRDGAYEQY
V gene: TRBV7-4; CDR3 length: 10; CDR3 protein: ARDSGSYEQY